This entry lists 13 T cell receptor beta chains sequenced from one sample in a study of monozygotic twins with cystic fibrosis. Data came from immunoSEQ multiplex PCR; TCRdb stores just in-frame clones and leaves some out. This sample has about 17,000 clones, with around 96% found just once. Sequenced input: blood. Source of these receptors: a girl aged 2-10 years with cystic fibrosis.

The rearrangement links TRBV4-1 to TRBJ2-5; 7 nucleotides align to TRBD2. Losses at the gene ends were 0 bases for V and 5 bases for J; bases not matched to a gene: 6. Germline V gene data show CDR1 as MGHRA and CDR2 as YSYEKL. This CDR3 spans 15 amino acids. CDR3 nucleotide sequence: TGCGCCAGCAGCCAAGATATCCGCGGGGGTGAGACCCAGTACTTC. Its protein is CASSQDIRGGETQYF.

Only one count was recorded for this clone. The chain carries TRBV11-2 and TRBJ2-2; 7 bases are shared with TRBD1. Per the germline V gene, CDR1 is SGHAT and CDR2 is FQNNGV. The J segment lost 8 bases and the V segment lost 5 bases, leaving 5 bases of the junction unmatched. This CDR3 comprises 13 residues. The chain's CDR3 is CASSTDRVGELFF. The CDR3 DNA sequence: TGTGCCAGCAGCACCGACAGGGTGGGGGAGCTGTTTTTT.

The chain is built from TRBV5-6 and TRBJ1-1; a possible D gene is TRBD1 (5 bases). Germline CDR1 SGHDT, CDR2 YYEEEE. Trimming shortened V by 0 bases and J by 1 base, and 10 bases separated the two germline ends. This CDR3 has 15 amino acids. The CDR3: CASSLAWQGNTEAFF. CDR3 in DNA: TGTGCCAGCAGCTTGGCCTGGCAGGGGAACACTGAAGCTTTCTTT.

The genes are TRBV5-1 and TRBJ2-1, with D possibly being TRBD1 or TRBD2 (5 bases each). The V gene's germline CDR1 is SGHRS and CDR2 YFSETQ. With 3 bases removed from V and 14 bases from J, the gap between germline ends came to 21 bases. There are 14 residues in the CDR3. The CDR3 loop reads CASSSGAQVTSEFF. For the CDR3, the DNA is TGCGCCAGCAGCTCCGGGGCACAGGTTACTTCGGAGTTCTTC. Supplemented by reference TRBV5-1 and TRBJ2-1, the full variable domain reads KAGVTQTPRYLIKTRGQQVTLSCSPISGHRSVSWYQQTPGQGLQFLFEYFSETQRNKGNFPGRFSGRQFSNSRSEMNVSTLELGDSALYLCASSSGAQVTSEFFGPGTRLTVL.

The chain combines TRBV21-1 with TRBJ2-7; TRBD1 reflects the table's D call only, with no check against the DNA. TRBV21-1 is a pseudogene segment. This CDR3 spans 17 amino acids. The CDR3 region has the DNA TGTGCCAGCAGCAGATTCGCCTACAGGGTGCACATCTACGAGCAGTACTTC. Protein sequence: CASSRFAYRVHIYEQYF.

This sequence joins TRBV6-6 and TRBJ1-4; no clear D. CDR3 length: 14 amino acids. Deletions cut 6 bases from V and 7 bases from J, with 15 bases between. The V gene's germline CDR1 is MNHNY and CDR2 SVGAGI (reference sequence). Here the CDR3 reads CASRYHAGGEKLFF. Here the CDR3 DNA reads TGTGCCAGCAGGTACCATGCCGGCGGTGAAAAACTGTTTTTT.

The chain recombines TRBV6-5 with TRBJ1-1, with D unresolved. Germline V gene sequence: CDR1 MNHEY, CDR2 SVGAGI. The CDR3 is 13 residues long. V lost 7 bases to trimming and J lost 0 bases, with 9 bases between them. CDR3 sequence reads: CASNPRLNTEAFF. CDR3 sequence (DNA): TGTGCCAGCAACCCGCGTCTGAACACTGAAGCTTTCTTT.

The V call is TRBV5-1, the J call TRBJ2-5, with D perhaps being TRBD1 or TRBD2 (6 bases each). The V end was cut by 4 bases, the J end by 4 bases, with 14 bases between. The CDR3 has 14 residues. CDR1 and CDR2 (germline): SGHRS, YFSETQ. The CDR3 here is CASSAGEVRETQYF. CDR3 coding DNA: TGCGCCAGCAGCGCAGGGGAGGTTCGAGAGACCCAGTACTTC.

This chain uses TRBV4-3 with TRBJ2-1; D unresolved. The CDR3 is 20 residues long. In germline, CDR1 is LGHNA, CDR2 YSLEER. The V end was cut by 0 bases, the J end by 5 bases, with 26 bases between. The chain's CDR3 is CASSQDPQPAAPTVNNEQFF. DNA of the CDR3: TGCGCCAGCAGCCAAGATCCCCAACCGGCAGCGCCAACCGTTAACAATGAGCAGTTCTTC.

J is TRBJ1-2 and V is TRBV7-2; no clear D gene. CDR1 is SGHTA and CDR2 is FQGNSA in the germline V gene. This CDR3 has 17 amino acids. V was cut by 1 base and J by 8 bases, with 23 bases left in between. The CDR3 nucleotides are TGTGCCAGCAGCTTAGGTGTCCTGGGTCAGACTCTGCGGGGCTACACCTTC. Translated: CASSLGVLGQTLRGYTF.

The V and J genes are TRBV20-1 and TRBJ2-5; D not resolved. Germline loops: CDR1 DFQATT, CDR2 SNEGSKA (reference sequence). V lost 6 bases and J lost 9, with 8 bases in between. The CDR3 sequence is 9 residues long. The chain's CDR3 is CSARRAQYF. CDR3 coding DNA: TGCAGTGCCCGACGCGCCCAGTACTTC.

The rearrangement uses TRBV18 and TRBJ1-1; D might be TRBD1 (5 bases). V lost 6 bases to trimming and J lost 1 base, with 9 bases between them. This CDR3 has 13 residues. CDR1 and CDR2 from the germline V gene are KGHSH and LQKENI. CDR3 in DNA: TGTGCCAGCTCCCTAACAGGGAACACTGAAGCTTTCTTT. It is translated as CASSLTGNTEAFF.

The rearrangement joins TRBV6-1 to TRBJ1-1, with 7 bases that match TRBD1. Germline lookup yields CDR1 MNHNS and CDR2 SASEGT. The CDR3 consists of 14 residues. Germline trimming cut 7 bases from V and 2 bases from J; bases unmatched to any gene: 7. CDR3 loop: CASTRGGSNTEAFF. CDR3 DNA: TGTGCCAGCACCAGGGGGGGCAGCAACACTGAAGCTTTCTTT.